The rows below give T cell receptor beta chains drawn from one sample of a study of graft-versus-host responses after intestinal transplantation. No antigen is known for these receptors. Clones were sequenced by immunoSEQ multiplex PCR, and TCRdb holds only the in-frame ones, with some missing. In the table there are roughly 90,000 clones, around 89% of which are singletons. The specimen was unstimulated CD4+ T cells sorted from spleen or lymph node cells, collected before transplant. The receptor source for this set is a human donor who was the organ donor for an intestinal transplant. Both conserved end residues are part of each CDR3. Fields, in order: clone size, J gene, D gene, V gene, CDR3 DNA, CDR3 protein. The D gene is left open where the match is weak. For some rows the clone size is stated as once, few or many, or as a class when expanded; others skip it.

>NA|TRBJ1-5|NA|TRBV2
TGTGCCAGCAACAGGGTCCCCAATCAGCCCCAGCATTTT
CASNRVPNQPQHF
>NA|TRBJ2-3|NA|TRBV27
TGTGCCAGCAGTTTGGCCGTAACGGGAGATACGCAGTATTTT
CASSLAVTGDTQYF
>few|TRBJ2-7|TRBD1|TRBV29-1
TGCAGCGTTGAGGACAGGGTCAGGTCCTACGAGCAGTACTTC
CSVEDRVRSYEQYF
>NA|TRBJ2-3|TRBD2|TRBV5-3
TGTGCCAGAAGTTACGGACAGGGTGGAGGGACTAGCGAGGGAACAGATACGCAGTATTTT
CARSYGQGGGTSEGTDTQYF
>NA|TRBJ2-3|NA|TRBV9
TGTGCCAGCAGCGTAGGGAGCCGGGGGGATACGCAGTATTTT
CASSVGSRGDTQYF
>NA|TRBJ1-3|NA|TRBV18
TGTGCCAGCTCACTGTGGGCAGCTTCCTCTGGAAACACCATATATTTT
CASSLWAASSGNTIYF
>NA|TRBJ1-5|TRBD1|TRBV7-2
TGTGCCAGCAGCCCGTACCCGGGACAGGGGAATCAGCCCCAGCATTTT
CASSPYPGQGNQPQHF
>NA|TRBJ1-5|TRBD1|TRBV7-8
TGTGCCAGCAGCTTAGCGGGTGGGACAGACAATCAGCCCCAGCATTTT
CASSLAGGTDNQPQHF
>once|TRBJ1-2|NA|TRBV5-1
TGCGCCAGCAGCTTGGTCAGGGCCGAATATGGCTACACCTTC
CASSLVRAEYGYTF
>few|TRBJ1-6|NA|TRBV5-4
TGTGCCAGCAGCTTGGCAGGGCCAAACGTGGGTTCACCCCTCCACTTT
CASSLAGPNVGSPLHF
>NA|TRBJ1-1|NA|TRBV5-3
TGTGCCAGAAGCGATGGAGGGGAGGGAGCTTTCTTT
CARSDGGEGAFF
>few|TRBJ1-2|TRBD1|TRBV6-1
TGTGCCAGCATAGGGACAGGGTGGTTTAGCTACACCTTC
CASIGTGWFSYTF
>NA|TRBJ1-2|NA|TRBV10-3
TGTGCCATCAGTGAGGCGGGGGCCGGCTACACCTTC
CAISEAGAGYTF
>NA|TRBJ1-5|TRBD1|TRBV6-1
TGTGCCAGCCAGACAGGGGGAAGCAATCAGCCCCAGCATTTT
CASQTGGSNQPQHF
>few|TRBJ2-2|TRBD2|TRBV6-1
TGTGCCAGCAGTGAAAATCCGGGACTAGCGACCGGGGAGCTGTTTTTT
CASSENPGLATGELFF
>NA|TRBJ2-7|NA|TRBV12-1
TGTGCCAGCAGCTCCGGGGGGGGTTACGAGCAGTACTTC
CASSSGGGYEQYF
>NA|TRBJ2-3|NA|TRBV6-5
TGTGCCAGCAGTTACCAGGGTCGTGGGTTGGATACGCAGTATTTT
CASSYQGRGLDTQYF
>NA|TRBJ2-7|NA|TRBV5-1
TGCGCCAGCAGCTTGGCCGCAGGGACAAAGACCTACGAGCAGTACTTC
CASSLAAGTKTYEQYF
>NA|TRBJ2-6|NA|TRBV6-4
TGTGCCAGCAGTGACTTCCAGCGCCACGCAAACTTCTCTGGGGCCAACGTCCTGACTTTC
CASSDFQRHANFSGANVLTF
>NA|TRBJ2-3|NA|TRBV4-2
TGTGCCAGCAGCCAAGCTAGCACAGATACGCAGTATTTT
CASSQASTDTQYF
>NA|TRBJ2-3|TRBD2|TRBV4-2
TGTGCCAGCAGCTTAGTCACGGGAGGGAGCCGCACAGATACGCAGTATTTT
CASSLVTGGSRTDTQYF
>NA|TRBJ1-1|NA|TRBV11-2
TGTGCCAGCAGCTTAGAACCGGGATCCTCTGAAGCTTTCTTT
CASSLEPGSSEAFF
>NA|TRBJ1-3|NA|TRBV2
TGTGCCAGCAGGGTAGGTGGGAGCTCTGGAAACACCATATATTTT
CASRVGGSSGNTIYF
>NA|TRBJ1-1|TRBD1|TRBV7-2
TGTGCCAGCTCGGGACAGCCCTACACTGAAGCTTTCTTT
CASSGQPYTEAFF
>once|TRBJ2-5|TRBD2|TRBV5-1
TGCGCCAGCAGCTTGGAGGGGCGCCCCGGGGGGGAGACCCAGTACTTC
CASSLEGRPGGETQYF
>NA|TRBJ1-2|NA|TRBV5-6
TGTGCCAGCAGCTTAACAGGGCCCTATGGCTACACCTTC
CASSLTGPYGYTF
>few|TRBJ2-1|TRBD2|TRBV29-1
TGCAGCGTTGCGTGGCTAGCGGGCTTCAGCTCCTACAATGAGCAGTTCTTC
CSVAWLAGFSSYNEQFF
>NA|TRBJ2-7|TRBD1|TRBV10-1
TGCGCCAGCAGCCTGGACAGGGATGAATCCTACGAGCAGTACTTC
CASSLDRDESYEQYF
>NA|TRBJ2-5|NA|TRBV18
TGTGCCAGCTCACCACGGAGCGTGCCGGAGACCCAGTACTTC
CASSPRSVPETQYF